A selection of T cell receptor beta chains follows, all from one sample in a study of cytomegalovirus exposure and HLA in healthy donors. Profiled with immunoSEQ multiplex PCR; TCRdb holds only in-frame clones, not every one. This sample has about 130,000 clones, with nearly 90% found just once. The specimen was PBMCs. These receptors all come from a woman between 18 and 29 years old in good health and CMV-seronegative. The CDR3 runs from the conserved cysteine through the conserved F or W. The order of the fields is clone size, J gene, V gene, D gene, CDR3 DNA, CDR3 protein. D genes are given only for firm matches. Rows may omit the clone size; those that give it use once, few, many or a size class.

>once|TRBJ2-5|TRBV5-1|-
TGCGCCAGCACCCCGGGATTTGGACGGATCTCAGAAGAGACCCAGTACTTC
CASTPGFGRISEETQYF
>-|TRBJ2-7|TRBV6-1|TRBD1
TGTGCCAGCCCCCCCCCGGGACAGGGTTCCTACGAGCAGTACTTC
CASPPPGQGSYEQYF
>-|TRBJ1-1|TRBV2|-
TGTGCCAGCAGTGATGCCTCCGGGACTGCGAACACTGAAGCTTTCTTT
CASSDASGTANTEAFF
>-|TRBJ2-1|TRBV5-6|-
TGTGCCAGCAGCTTAGGGAGCTCCTACAATGAGCAGTTCTTC
CASSLGSSYNEQFF
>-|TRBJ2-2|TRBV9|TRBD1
TGTGCCAGCAGCGTAGTCGGACAGGGGTACACCGGGGAGCTGTTTTTT
CASSVVGQGYTGELFF
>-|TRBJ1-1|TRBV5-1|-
TGCGCCAGCAGCTTGGCTGCGGGGTCAATGAACACTGAAGCTTTCTTT
CASSLAAGSMNTEAFF
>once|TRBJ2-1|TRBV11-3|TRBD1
TGTGCCAGCAGCAGGACAGGGTTCTACAATGAGCAGTTCTTC
CASSRTGFYNEQFF
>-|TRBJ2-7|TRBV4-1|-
TGCGCCAGCAGCCAAGACCGGTCGTTAGTCTCCTACGAGCAGTACTTC
CASSQDRSLVSYEQYF
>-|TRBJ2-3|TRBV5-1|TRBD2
TGCGCCAGCAGCTTGGCCGGGACTAGCAGCACAGATACGCAGTATTTT
CASSLAGTSSTDTQYF
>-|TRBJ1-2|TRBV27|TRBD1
TGTGCCAGCAGTTTATCAACAGGGGGGATCGGTGGCTACACCTTC
CASSLSTGGIGGYTF
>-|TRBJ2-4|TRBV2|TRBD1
TGTGCCAGCAGTCAGGACAGGGCCTCCAAAAACATTCAGTACTTC
CASSQDRASKNIQYF
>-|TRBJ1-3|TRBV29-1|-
TGCAGCGTTGAGGGGGCTTCAGGAAACACCATATATTTT
CSVEGASGNTIYF
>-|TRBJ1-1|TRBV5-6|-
TGTGCCAGCAGCTTGGGGAGCACTGAAGCTTTCTTT
CASSLGSTEAFF
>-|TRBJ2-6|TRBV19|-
TGTGCCAGTAGTACGAGGGGGTCTGGGGCCAACGTCCTGACTTTC
CASSTRGSGANVLTF
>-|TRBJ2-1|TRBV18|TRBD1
TGTGCCAGCTCAGGACAGGTTAACAATGAGCAGTTCTTC
CASSGQVNNEQFF
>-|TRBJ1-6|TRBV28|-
TGTGCCAGCAGTTTATCTCACAGTTATAATTCACCCCTCCACTTT
CASSLSHSYNSPLHF
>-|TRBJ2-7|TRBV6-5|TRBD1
TGTGCCAGCAGTAGGGGGGACAGGGGCTACGAGCAGTACTTC
CASSRGDRGYEQYF
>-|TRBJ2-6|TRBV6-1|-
TGTGCCAGTAGCCAACTCTCTGGGGCCAACGTCCTGACTTTC
CASSQLSGANVLTF
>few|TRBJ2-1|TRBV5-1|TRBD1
TGCGCCAGCAGCCGAGGGGGCAACGCCGATAACAATGAGCAGTTCTTC
CASSRGGNADNNEQFF
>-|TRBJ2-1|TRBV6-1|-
TGTGCCACCAAACGCGGGGTAGCCTACAATGAGCAGTTCTTC
CATKRGVAYNEQFF
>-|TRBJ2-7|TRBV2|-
TGTGCCAGCAGTGGGGTGTGGGGGCATGGCGAGCAGTACTTC
CASSGVWGHGEQYF
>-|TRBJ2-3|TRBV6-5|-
TGTGCCAGCACCCGCTCACACCAGGCAGATACGCAGTATTTT
CASTRSHQADTQYF
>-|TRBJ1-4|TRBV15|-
TGTGCCACCAGCAGGGAAGCCAGGGGAGGGACTAATGAAAAACTGTTTTTT
CATSREARGGTNEKLFF
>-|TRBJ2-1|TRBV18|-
TGTGCCAGCTCACCGATAAAAGGAGACCTATACAATGAGCAGTTCTTC
CASSPIKGDLYNEQFF
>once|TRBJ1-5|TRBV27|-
TGTGCCAGCAGTTCCGGACACTCCGTACAGCCCCAGCATTTT
CASSSGHSVQPQHF
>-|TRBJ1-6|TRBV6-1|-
TGTGCCAGCCAGGTTTTGGTGGATTCACCCCTCCACTTT
CASQVLVDSPLHF
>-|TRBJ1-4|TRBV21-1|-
TGTGCCAGCAGCAAAGGGAAGGGGGTAAGGACAACTAATGAAAAACTGTTTTTT
CASSKGKGVRTTNEKLFF
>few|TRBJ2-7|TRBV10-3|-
TGTGCCATCAGTGTGACTGAGACCTACGAGCAGTACTTC
CAISVTETYEQYF